This T cell receptor (beta chain) was obtained from a study of shared clonotypes between healthy human individuals. At the level of the study: A donor's plate count was three for CD4 naive and three for CD4 memory; CD8 naive had two and CD8 memory one.

Study outcomes and limitations: What naive subsets generally showed was a larger estimated richness than memory subsets showed. A reduction in generation probabilities was seen for non-shared clonotypes relative to those shared by all four donors.

Comments on this clone: What it binds is unknown.

CDR3 length equals 14 residues. Germline V gene data show CDR1 as MNHNS and CDR2 as SASEGT. The ends were cut back, 7 bases at V and 0 bases at J, with 13 bases in the middle. The protocol was immunoSEQ multiplex PCR, while the TCRdb copy is restricted to in-frame clones and leaves out a portion. The sample has about 1.1 million clones; roughly 80% are singletons. The specimen was memory CD4+ T cells from PBMCs. Subset indicated: CD45RA-negative fraction. The sequence derives from a man aged 18 to 30 in good health. Some clones in this sample may be carry-over from other donors' samples. The chain joins TRBV6-1 to TRBJ2-7, with D tentatively TRBD2 (5 bases). The CDR3 region is CASTWTGSSYEQYF. In nucleotides, the CDR3 is TGTGCCAGCACCTGGACGGGGTCCTCCTACGAGCAGTACTTC.